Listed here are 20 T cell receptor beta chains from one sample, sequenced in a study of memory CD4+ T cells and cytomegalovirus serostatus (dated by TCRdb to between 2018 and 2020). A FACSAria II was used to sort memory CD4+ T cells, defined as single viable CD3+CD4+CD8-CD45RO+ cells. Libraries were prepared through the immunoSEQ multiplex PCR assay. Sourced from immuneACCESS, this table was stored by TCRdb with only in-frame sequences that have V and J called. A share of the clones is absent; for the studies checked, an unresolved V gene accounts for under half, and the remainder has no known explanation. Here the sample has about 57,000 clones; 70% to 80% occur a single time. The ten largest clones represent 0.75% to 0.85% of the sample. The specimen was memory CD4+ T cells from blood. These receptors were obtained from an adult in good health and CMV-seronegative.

CDR3 bases: TGTGCCAGCAGTGATAGTAGACTAGCGGGGCGGTTCCAAGAGACCCAGTACTTC. This encodes CASSDSRLAGRFQETQYF. V is TRBV2 and J is TRBJ2-5; 11 bases agree with TRBD2. CDR1 SNHLY and CDR2 FYNNEI come from the germline V gene. The CDR3 sequence is 18 residues long. Trimming took 3 bases from V and 1 from J; bases not matched to a gene: 10.

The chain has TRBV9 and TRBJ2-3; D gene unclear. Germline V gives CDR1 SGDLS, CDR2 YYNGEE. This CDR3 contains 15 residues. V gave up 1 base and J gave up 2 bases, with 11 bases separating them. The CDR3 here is CASSVTPTFTDTQYF. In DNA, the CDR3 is TGTGCCAGCAGCGTAACCCCTACGTTCACAGATACGCAGTATTTT. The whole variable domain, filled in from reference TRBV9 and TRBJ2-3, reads DSGVTQTPKHLITATGQRVTLRCSPRSGDLSVYWYQQSLDQGLQFLIQYYNGEERAKGNILERFSAQQFPDLHSELNLSSLELGDSALYFCASSVTPTFTDTQYFGPGTRLTVL.

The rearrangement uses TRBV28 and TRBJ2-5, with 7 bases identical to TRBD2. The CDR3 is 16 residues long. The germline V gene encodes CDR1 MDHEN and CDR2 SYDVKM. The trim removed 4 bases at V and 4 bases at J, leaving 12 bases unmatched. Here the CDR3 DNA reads TGTGCCAGCAGTTCCTTGGGGGGAGGGGCCCGAGAGACCCAGTACTTC. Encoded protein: CASSSLGGGARETQYF.

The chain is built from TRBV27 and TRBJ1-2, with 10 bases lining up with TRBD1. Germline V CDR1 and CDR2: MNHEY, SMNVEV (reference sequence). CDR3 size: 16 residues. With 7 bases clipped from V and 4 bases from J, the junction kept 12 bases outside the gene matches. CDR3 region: CASTPRGQGLSYGYTF. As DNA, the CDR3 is TGTGCCAGCACTCCCCGGGGACAGGGGTTATCCTATGGCTACACCTTC.

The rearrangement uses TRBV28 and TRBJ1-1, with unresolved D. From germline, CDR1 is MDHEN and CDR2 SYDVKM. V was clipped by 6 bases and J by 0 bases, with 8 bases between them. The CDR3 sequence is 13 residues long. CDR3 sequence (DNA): TGTGCCAGCAGGACACTGATGAACACTGAAGCTTTCTTT. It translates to CASRTLMNTEAFF.

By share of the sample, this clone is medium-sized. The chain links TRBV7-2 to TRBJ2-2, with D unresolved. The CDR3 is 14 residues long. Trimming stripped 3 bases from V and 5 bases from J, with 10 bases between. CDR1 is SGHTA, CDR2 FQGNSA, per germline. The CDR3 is CASSFISWTGELFF. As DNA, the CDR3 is TGTGCCAGCAGCTTTATTAGCTGGACCGGGGAGCTGTTTTTT.

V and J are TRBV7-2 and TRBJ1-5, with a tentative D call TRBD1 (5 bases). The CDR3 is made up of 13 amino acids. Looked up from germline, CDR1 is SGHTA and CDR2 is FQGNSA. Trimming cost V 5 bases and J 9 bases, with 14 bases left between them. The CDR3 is CASSPGTQRPQHF. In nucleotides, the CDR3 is TGTGCCAGCAGCCCAGGGACCCAACGGCCCCAGCATTTT.

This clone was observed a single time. The CDR3 bases are TGTGCCAGTAGTAGGACAGGGACAGATACGCAGTATTTT. This gives the protein CASSRTGTDTQYF. The V and J genes are TRBV19 and TRBJ2-3; 8 nucleotides match TRBD1. Germline values: CDR1 LNHDA, CDR2 SQIVND (reference sequence). The CDR3 is 13 residues long. Trimming at V came to 4 bases and at J to 3 bases, leaving 0 bases not matched to a gene.

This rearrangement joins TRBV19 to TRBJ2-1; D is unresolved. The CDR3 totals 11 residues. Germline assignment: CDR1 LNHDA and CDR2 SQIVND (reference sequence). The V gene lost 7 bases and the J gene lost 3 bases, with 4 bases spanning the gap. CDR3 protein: CASTGYNEQFF. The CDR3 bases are TGTGCCAGTACGGGCTACAATGAGCAGTTCTTC.

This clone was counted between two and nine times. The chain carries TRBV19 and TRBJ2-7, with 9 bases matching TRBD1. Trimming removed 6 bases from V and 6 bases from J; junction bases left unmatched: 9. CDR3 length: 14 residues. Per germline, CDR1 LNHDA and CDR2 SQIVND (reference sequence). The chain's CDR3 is CASSPRQGETEQYF. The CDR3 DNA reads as TGTGCCAGTAGCCCTAGACAGGGGGAGACCGAGCAGTACTTC.

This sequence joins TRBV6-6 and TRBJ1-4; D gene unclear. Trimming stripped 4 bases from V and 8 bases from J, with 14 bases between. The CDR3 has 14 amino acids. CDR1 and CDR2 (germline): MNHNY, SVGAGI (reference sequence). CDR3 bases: TGTGCCAGCAGTTTAGACGGGCCCCGGGAAAAACTGTTTTTT. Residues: CASSLDGPREKLFF.

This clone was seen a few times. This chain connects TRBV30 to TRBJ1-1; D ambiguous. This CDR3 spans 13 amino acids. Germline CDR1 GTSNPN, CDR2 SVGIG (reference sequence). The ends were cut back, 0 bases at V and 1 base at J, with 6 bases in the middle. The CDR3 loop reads CAWSVPKNTEAFF. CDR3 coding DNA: TGTGCCTGGAGTGTACCAAAGAACACTGAAGCTTTCTTT.

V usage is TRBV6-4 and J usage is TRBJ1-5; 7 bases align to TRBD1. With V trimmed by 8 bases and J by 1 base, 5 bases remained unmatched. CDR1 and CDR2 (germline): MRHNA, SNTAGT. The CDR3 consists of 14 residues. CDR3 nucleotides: TGTGCCAGCTCCCCACAGGGGAGCAATCAGCCCCAGCATTTT. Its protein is CASSPQGSNQPQHF.

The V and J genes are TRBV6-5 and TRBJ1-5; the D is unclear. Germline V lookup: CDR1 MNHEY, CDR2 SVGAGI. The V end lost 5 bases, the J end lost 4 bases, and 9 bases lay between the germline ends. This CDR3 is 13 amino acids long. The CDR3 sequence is CASSGWINQPQHF. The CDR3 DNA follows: TGTGCCAGCAGTGGGTGGATAAATCAGCCCCAGCATTTT.

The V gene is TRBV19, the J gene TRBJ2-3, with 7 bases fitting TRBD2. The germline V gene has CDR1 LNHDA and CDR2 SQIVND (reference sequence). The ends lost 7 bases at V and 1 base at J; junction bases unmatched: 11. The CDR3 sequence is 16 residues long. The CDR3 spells CASTSGGGSRTDTQYF. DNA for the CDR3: TGTGCCAGTACCTCGGGCGGGGGTTCTCGCACAGATACGCAGTATTTT.

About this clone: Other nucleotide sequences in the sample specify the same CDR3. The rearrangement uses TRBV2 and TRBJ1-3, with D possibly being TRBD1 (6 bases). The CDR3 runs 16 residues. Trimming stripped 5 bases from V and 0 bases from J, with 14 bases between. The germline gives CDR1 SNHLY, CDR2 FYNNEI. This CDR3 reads CASSPTGTSSGNTIYF. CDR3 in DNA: TGTGCCAGCAGTCCGACAGGTACAAGCTCTGGAAACACCATATATTTT.

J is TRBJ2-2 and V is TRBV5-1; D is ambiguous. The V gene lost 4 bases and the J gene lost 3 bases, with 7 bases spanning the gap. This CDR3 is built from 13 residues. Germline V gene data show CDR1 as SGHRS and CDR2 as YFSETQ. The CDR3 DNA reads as TGCGCCAGCAGCCCAGGAGACACCGGGGAGCTGTTTTTT. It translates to CASSPGDTGELFF.

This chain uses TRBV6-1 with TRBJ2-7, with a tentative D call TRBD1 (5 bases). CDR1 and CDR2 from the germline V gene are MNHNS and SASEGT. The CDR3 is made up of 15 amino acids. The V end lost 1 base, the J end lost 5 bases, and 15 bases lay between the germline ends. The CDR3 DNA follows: TGTGCCAGCAGTGAAGGGGTCCAGGGTAAGGACGAGCAGTACTTC. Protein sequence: CASSEGVQGKDEQYF.

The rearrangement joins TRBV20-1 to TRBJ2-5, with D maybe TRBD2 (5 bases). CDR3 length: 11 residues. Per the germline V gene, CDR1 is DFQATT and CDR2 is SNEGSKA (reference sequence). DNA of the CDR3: TGCAGCGGGGAGTACCAAGAGACCCAGTACTTC. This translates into CSGEYQETQYF.

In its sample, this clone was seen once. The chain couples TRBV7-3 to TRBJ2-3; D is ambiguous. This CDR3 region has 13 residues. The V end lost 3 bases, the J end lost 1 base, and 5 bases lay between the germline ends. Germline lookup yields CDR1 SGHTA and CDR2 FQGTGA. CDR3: CASSFRGTDTQYF. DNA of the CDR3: TGTGCCAGCAGCTTCCGGGGCACAGATACGCAGTATTTT.